The 18 T cell receptor beta chains below come from one sample, sequenced in a study of early T cells in non-severe SARS-CoV-2 infection. TCRdb analysed the 5' RACE reads with MiXCR anew, one entry per CDR3 protein. The table has some 49,000 distinct CDR3 sequences, 3.5% to 5% seen once. Sample: whole blood. These receptors were obtained from an adult who was a healthcare worker with PCR-confirmed SARS-CoV-2 infection or an uninfected control (not recorded which).

Comments on this clonotype: This may stem from a read error, because a much larger clone lies one nucleotide away. V usage is TRBV10-2 and J usage is TRBJ1-1, with unresolved D. Trimming took off 4 bases at V and 1 base at J, with 7 bases between the two ends. The CDR3 spans 13 residues. Germline values: CDR1 WSHSY, CDR2 SAAADI. CDR3 in amino acids: CASSVYRNTEAFF. CDR3 sequence (DNA): TGCGCCAGCAGTGTCTACAGGAACACTGAAGCTTTCTTT.

The rearrangement joins TRBV12-3 or TRBV12-4 to TRBJ2-7, with TRBD2 as a possible D gene (5 bases). Trimming took off 4 bases at V and 6 bases at J, with 10 bases between the two ends. The CDR3 is 12 residues long. CDR3 in amino acids: CASSSDFVEQYF. The CDR3, as DNA: TGTGCCAGCAGTTCGGACTTTGTCGAGCAGTACTTC.

This clonotype was counted many times. This rearrangement joins TRBV27 to TRBJ2-3; 15 bases line up with TRBD2. V trimming: 5 bases; J trimming: 2 bases; junction bases outside the gene matches: 5. The CDR3 sequence is 17 residues long. Germline CDR1 reads MNHEY; CDR2 reads SMNVEV (reference sequence). DNA of the CDR3: TGTGCCAGCAGTCTCTGGACTAGCGGGGGGGTCACAGATACGCAGTATTTT. Protein product: CASSLWTSGGVTDTQYF.

The sample holds many counts of this clonotype. The gene calls are TRBV6-4 and TRBJ2-1; D unclear. CDR3 length: 14 amino acids. Germline lookup yields CDR1 MRHNA and CDR2 SNTAGT. The V and J ends lost 7 bases and 4 bases respectively, with 14 bases between them. CDR3 in amino acids: CASTSGVPYNEQFF. The CDR3 DNA reads as TGTGCCAGCACCTCCGGCGTCCCGTACAATGAGCAGTTCTTC.

This clonotype has a count of ten or more. The V gene is TRBV12-3 or TRBV12-4, the J gene TRBJ1-1; possible D gene TRBD1, 6 bases. V was shortened by 5 bases and J by 5 bases, with 12 bases between the two germline ends. The CDR3 spans 13 residues. The CDR3 reads CASSPGVTTEAFF. CDR3 bases: TGTGCCAGCAGTCCAGGGGTAACGACTGAAGCTTTCTTT.

Written as DNA, the CDR3 is TGTGCCAGCAGTCGACTAGCGGGAGGTACAGATACGCAGTATTTT. Residues: CASSRLAGGTDTQYF. The rearrangement joins TRBV12-3 or TRBV12-4 to TRBJ2-3, with 13 bases fitting TRBD2. With V trimmed by 5 bases and J by 3 bases, 2 bases remained unmatched. The CDR3 extends over 15 amino acids.

The chain employs TRBV6-1 and TRBJ1-4, with D uncertain. Deletions cut 2 bases from V and 3 bases from J, with 7 bases between. The CDR3 is 14 amino acids. The germline V gene has CDR1 MNHNS and CDR2 SASEGT. CDR3 protein: CASSELVSNEKLFF. As DNA, the CDR3 is TGTGCCAGCAGTGAACTCGTGTCTAATGAAAAACTGTTTTTT.

This clonotype was observed many times. The chain links TRBV7-3 to TRBJ2-1, with 12 bases identical to TRBD2. The germline CDR1 and CDR2 sequences are SGHTA and FQGTGA. This CDR3 has 16 amino acids. V lost 5 bases and J lost 1; bases outside the gene matches: 3. DNA of the CDR3: TGTGCCAGCAGCAAGACTAGCGGGAGTTCCTACAATGAGCAGTTCTTC. Translated: CASSKTSGSSYNEQFF. Full variable domain (remainder filled in from reference TRBV7-3 and TRBJ2-1): GAGVSQTPSNKVTEKGKYVELRCDPISGHTALYWYRQSLGQGPEFLIYFQGTGAADDSGLPNDRFFAVRPEGSVSTLKIQRTERGDSAVYLCASSKTSGSSYNEQFFGPGTRLTVL.

This clonotype occurred many times. This rearrangement joins TRBV6-5 to TRBJ1-6; 7 bases match TRBD1. The CDR3 is 13 residues long. Germline V CDR1 and CDR2: MNHEY, SVGAGI. The J segment lost 8 bases and the V segment lost 6 bases, leaving 4 bases of the junction unmatched. The CDR3 spells CASSWDRDSPLHF. CDR3 in DNA: TGTGCCAGCAGCTGGGACAGAGATTCACCCCTCCACTTT.

There are a few counts of this clonotype. The V and J genes are TRBV29-1 and TRBJ2-3; D perhaps matches TRBD2 (6 bases). The CDR3 is 12 amino acids. Trimming pared 5 bases from V and 4 bases from J, leaving 10 bases between. The germline gives CDR1 SQVTM, CDR2 ANQGSEA. As DNA, the CDR3 is TGCAGCGTTCGGGAGAGTGCAGATACGCAGTATTTT. Translating it yields CSVRESADTQYF.

This clonotype was seen repeatedly, ten times or more. The chain has TRBV6-1 and TRBJ2-3; D not certain. This CDR3 is 15 amino acids long. CDR1 is MNHNS and CDR2 is SASEGT in the germline V gene. V was shortened by 5 bases and J by 2 bases, with 14 bases between the two germline ends. The CDR3 DNA sequence: TGTGCCAGCAGTCGCTCCCTGGGCGACACAGATACGCAGTATTTT. Translation: CASSRSLGDTDTQYF.

V gene TRBV18 combines with J gene TRBJ2-7, with D possibly matching TRBD1 (6 bases). The CDR3 sequence is 12 residues long. V was clipped by 4 bases and J by 2 bases, with 6 bases between them. CDR1 is KGHSH and CDR2 is LQKENI in the germline V gene. CDR3 region: CASSRDTYEQYF. CDR3 nucleotides: TGTGCCAGCTCACGGGACACCTACGAGCAGTACTTC.

This clonotype came up a few times. The chain uses TRBV29-1 and TRBJ1-2; possibly TRBD1 for D (6 bases). V was clipped by 0 bases and J by 14 bases, with 19 bases between them. CDR1 SQVTM and CDR2 ANQGSEA come from the germline V gene. CDR3 size: 13 residues. CDR3 protein: CSVEDQRGKLRTF. CDR3 in DNA: TGCAGCGTTGAAGATCAGAGGGGGAAGCTGAGGACCTTC.

This clonotype was detected ten times or more. The DNA of the CDR3 is TGTGCCAGTATCCCACGGCATGGCTACACCTTC. Encoded protein: CASIPRHGYTF. The V call is TRBV19, the J call TRBJ1-2; D is unclear. The V end lost 7 bases, the J end lost 6 bases, and 9 bases lay between the germline ends. CDR3 length: 11 residues. Germline lookup yields CDR1 LNHDA and CDR2 SQIVND (reference sequence).

This clonotype appeared many times. The chain carries TRBV20-1 and TRBJ1-1; the D gene is possibly TRBD1 (5 bases). This CDR3 spans 13 amino acids. CDR1 and CDR2 from the germline V gene are DFQATT and SNEGSKA (reference sequence). Trimming removed 1 base at V and 4 bases at J, with 10 bases between. The CDR3 region has the DNA TGCAGTGCTAGAGGACAGATCAGCACTGAAGCTTTCTTT. Its protein product is CSARGQISTEAFF.

This clonotype has a handful of counts. The rearrangement links TRBV3-1 to TRBJ2-7; D may correspond to TRBD1 or TRBD2 (5 bases each). The V end lost 4 bases, the J end lost 7 bases, and 14 bases lay between the germline ends. Per the germline V gene, CDR1 is LGHDT and CDR2 is YNNKEL (reference sequence). This CDR3 comprises 13 residues. The CDR3: CASSLGTRGEQYF. In DNA, the CDR3 is TGTGCCAGCAGCCTAGGGACCCGAGGGGAGCAGTACTTC.

This chain's CDR3 is CSVDTGSAEAFF. In DNA form, the CDR3 reads TGCAGCGTTGATACAGGGTCTGCTGAAGCTTTCTTT. This chain links TRBV29-1 with TRBJ1-1; perhaps TRBD1 as D (6 bases). In germline, CDR1 is SQVTM, CDR2 ANQGSEA. V lost 3 bases and J lost 6, with 11 bases in between. This CDR3 has 12 amino acids.

The table lists this clonotype with many counts. J is TRBJ2-7 and V is TRBV7-2, with TRBD2 matching 10 bases. V shed 5 bases and J 2 bases; nucleotides not matched to a gene: 6. Per the germline V gene, CDR1 is SGHTA and CDR2 is FQGNSA. There are 15 residues in the CDR3. CDR3 in amino acids: CASSPRTSGTYEQYF. The CDR3 DNA follows: TGTGCCAGCAGCCCTCGGACTAGCGGAACCTACGAGCAGTACTTC.